This T cell receptor (beta chain) stems from a study of yellow fever vaccine responses in identical twins. The study, taken as a whole, reports: Twins reportedly showed a vaccine T cell response that seemed partly convergent and partly personalized.

Trimming at V came to 5 bases and at J to 9 bases, leaving 7 bases not matched to a gene. CDR3 size: 15 residues. Germline CDR1 and CDR2: PRHDT and FYEKMQ (reference sequence). Via MiXCR, TCRdb re-called the RT-PCR reads, giving one row per CDR3 protein. The table shows approximately 20,000 distinct CDR3 sequences, with under 75% occurring only once. Points on this clonotype: Its antigen is not known.

This chain uses TRBV13 with TRBJ1-6, with 10 bases aligning to TRBD1. The receptor's source is a woman aged 18-29 years who received the yellow fever vaccine. The sequencing here drew on T cells from blood (PBMCs), unsorted or a sorted subset (not recorded which), taken before or after yellow fever vaccination (not recorded which). The CDR3 nucleotides are TGTGCCAGCAGCATCGGGGGGACAGGGGCTTCACCCCTCCACTTT. The encoded protein is CASSIGGTGASPLHF.